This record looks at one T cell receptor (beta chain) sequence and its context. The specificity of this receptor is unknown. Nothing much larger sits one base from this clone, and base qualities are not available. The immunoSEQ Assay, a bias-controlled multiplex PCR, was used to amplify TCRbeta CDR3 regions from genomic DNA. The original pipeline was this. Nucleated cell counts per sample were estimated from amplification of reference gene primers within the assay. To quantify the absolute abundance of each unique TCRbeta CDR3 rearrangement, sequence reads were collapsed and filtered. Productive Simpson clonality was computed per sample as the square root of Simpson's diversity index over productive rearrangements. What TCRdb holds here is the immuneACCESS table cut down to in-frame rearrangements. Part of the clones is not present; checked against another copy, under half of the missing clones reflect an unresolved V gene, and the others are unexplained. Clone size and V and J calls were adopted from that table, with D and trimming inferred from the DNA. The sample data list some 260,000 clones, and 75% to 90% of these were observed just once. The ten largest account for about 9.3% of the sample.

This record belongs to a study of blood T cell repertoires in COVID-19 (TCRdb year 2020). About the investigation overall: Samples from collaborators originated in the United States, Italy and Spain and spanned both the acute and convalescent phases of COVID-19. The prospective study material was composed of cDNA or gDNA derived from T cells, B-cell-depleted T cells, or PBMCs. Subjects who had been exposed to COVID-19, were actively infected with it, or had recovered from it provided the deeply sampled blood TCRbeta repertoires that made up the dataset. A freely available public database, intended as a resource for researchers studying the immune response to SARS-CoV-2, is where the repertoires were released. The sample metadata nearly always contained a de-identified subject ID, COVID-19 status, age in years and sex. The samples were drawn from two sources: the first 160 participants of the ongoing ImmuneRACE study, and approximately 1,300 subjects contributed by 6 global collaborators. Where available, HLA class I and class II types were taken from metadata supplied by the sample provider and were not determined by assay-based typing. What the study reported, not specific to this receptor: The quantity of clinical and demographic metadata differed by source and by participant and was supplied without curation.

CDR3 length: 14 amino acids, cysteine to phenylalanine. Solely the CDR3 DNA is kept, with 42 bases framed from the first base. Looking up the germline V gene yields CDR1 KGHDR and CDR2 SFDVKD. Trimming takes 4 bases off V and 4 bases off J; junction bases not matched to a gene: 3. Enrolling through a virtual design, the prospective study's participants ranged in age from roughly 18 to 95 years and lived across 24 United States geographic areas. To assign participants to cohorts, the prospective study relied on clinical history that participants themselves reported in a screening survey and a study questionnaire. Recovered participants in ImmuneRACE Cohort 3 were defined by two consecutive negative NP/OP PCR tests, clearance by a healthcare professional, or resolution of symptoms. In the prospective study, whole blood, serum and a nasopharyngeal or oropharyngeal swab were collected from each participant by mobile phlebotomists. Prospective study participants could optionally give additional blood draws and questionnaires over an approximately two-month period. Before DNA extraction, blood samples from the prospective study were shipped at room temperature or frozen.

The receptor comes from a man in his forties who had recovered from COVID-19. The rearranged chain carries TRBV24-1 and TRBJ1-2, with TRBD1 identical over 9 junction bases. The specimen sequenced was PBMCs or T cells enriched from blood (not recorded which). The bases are TGTGCCACCAGTGACCGGGACAGGGCCTATGGCTACACCTTC. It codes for CATSDRDRAYGYTF.